Listed here is a single T cell receptor (beta chain). Reverse transcription of roughly 0.5 to 1 ug RNA used random hexamers. By means of immunoSEQ multiplex PCR, TCR beta CDR3 spanning 54 Vbeta and 13 Jbeta underwent amplification. MiXCR, applied by TCRdb to the immunoSEQ multiplex PCR reads, yields one record per CDR3 protein. Here the sample spans under 550,000 distinct CDR3 sequences, 85% to 90% being singletons. These data come from a study of CD8 T cells in Susac syndrome. Germline loops: CDR1 SEHNR, CDR2 FQNEAQ (reference sequence). The CDR3 length is 16 residues. After removal of 4 bases from V and 4 bases from J, the junction contained 9 bases not matched to a gene. Sequencing targeted TCR beta in T cells from blood (CD8+ and CD4+). Relapsing-remitting disease, either stable or active, was present in the multiple sclerosis controls, who were treatment-naive patients. TEMRA cells were FACS-enriched, unlike CD8+ and CD4+ T cells, which were negatively isolated.

The V and J genes are TRBV7-9 and TRBJ2-7, with 11 bases lining up with TRBD2. This TCR was recovered from a human donor with multiple sclerosis. The sequenced sample consisted of CD8+ T cells from PBMCs. Written as DNA, the CDR3 is TGTGCCAGCAGCTCTGGACTAGCGGGCCTCAGTTACGAGCAGTACTTC. Translating it yields CASSSGLAGLSYEQYF.